The next 27 T cell receptor beta chains were all read from a single sample in a study of read filtering for tumor transcriptome and immune sequencing. Molecular barcoded adaptors covering alpha/delta and beta/gamma chains were used on approximately 400 ng RNA. Each CDR3 protein gets one entry after TCRdb re-called the reads with MiXCR. Among about 40,000 distinct CDR3 sequences, over 9.5% were seen once, and the ten largest hold around 35%. Sequenced material: a population of CD138-negative cells sorted from bone marrow. Receptors originate from a donor at least 40 years old with multiple myeloma.

This clonotype was seen many times. The rearrangement joins TRBV5-1 to TRBJ2-7, with TRBD1 identical over 7 bases. Germline-derived CDR1 and CDR2 are SGHRS and YFSETQ. V was clipped by 4 bases and J by 7 bases; unmatched bases: 8. The CDR3 has 13 residues. DNA of the CDR3: TGCGCCAGCAGCCCCTTTGACAGGGATGAGCAGTACTTC. It is translated as CASSPFDRDEQYF.

This clonotype was seen repeatedly, ten times or more. The V call is TRBV11-2, the J call TRBJ2-6, with D unclear. Trimming removed 7 bases at V and 0 bases at J, with 10 bases between. This CDR3 comprises 15 residues. The germline V gene encodes CDR1 SGHAT and CDR2 FQNNGV. The CDR3 region has the DNA TGTGCCAGCACCCCAGTGGGCTCTGGGGCCAACGTCCTGACTTTC. Protein product: CASTPVGSGANVLTF.

This clonotype rates as medium-sized. The junction and the germline gene differ at one end; a read error may be behind it. The rearrangement joins TRBV5-1 to TRBJ1-5; the D is unclear. The germline V gene encodes CDR1 SGHRS and CDR2 YFSETQ. The CDR3 runs 17 residues. CDR3 coding DNA: TGTGCCAGCAGCTTGACAAGAGAATTTGCAACCGATCGGCCCCAGCATTTT. Translated, it gives CASSLTREFATDRPQHF.

There are many counts of this clonotype. The chain uses TRBV7-9 and TRBJ2-7; TRBD1 aligns across 9 bases. Germline assignment: CDR1 SEHNR and CDR2 FQNEAQ (reference sequence). V trimming: 5 bases; J trimming: 2 bases; junction bases outside the gene matches: 7. The CDR3 totals 15 residues. CDR3 residues: CASSPRDRDPYEQYF. Written as DNA, the CDR3 is TGTGCCAGCAGCCCCAGGGACAGGGACCCCTACGAGCAGTACTTC.

This clonotype was counted at least ten times. The CDR3 DNA reads TGCAGTGCTAGCGCGGGGGGGACGGATTACAATGAGCAGTTCTTC. It is translated as CSASAGGTDYNEQFF. This chain uses TRBV20-1 with TRBJ2-1; 9 bases agree with TRBD2. CDR1 and CDR2 (germline): DFQATT, SNEGSKA (reference sequence). This CDR3 region has 15 residues. With 3 bases clipped from V and 4 bases from J, the junction kept 7 bases outside the gene matches.

This clonotype appeared many times. The genes are TRBV20-1 and TRBJ1-1, with D perhaps matching TRBD1 (6 bases). From germline, CDR1 is DFQATT and CDR2 SNEGSKA (reference sequence). This CDR3 is 13 amino acids long. V was cut by 4 bases and J by 1 base, with 10 bases left in between. The CDR3 region has the DNA TGCAGTGCTACTCAGGGGACGAACACTGAAGCTTTCTTT. Amino acids: CSATQGTNTEAFF.

This clonotype has at least ten counts. The rearrangement joins TRBV4-2 to TRBJ1-1; 7 nucleotides agree with TRBD1. V dropped 3 bases and J dropped 1; count of bases not matched to a gene: 5. This CDR3 spans 15 amino acids. In germline, CDR1 is LGHNA, CDR2 YNFKEQ. CDR3 nucleotides: TGTGCCAGCAGCCATGAGGGGGACAGGAACACTGAAGCTTTCTTT. It is translated as CASSHEGDRNTEAFF.

This clonotype has a count of ten or more. No conserved phenylalanine or tryptophan is present at the end of the CDR3, so a read error is the likely explanation. The DNA is left out, because the CDR3 cannot be placed on it with certainty; the CDR3 is given as TCRdb lists it. The J gene is TRBJ2-1, the V gene TRBV27; the table's D gene call, TRBD2, was not cross checked with the DNA. The CDR3 spans 12 amino acids, including both terminal residues. Germline V gene lookup returns CDR1 MNHEY and CDR2 SMNVEV (reference sequence). CDR3 amino acids: CASSFSGGPLFL.

This clonotype came up many times. The rearrangement links TRBV9 to TRBJ1-5; D is unclear. V was cut by 0 bases and J by 7 bases, with 8 bases left in between. The CDR3 length is 13 residues. Germline CDR1 and CDR2: SGDLS and YYNGEE. The CDR3 sequence is CASSVAGNQPQHF. CDR3 sequence (DNA): TGTGCCAGCAGCGTAGCCGGGAACCAGCCCCAGCATTTT.

The table lists this clonotype with a few counts. One base away lies a much larger clone, so this may be a sequencing read error. The V call is TRBV7-2, the J call TRBJ2-1; either TRBD1 or TRBD2 may supply D (5 bases each). This CDR3 region has 14 residues. Germline-derived CDR1 and CDR2 are SGHTA and FQGNSA. The CDR3 sequence: CASSWIGTYKEQFF. CDR3 sequence (DNA): TGTGCCAGCAGCTGGATCGGGACCTACAAGGAGCAGTTCTTC.

The chain employs TRBV7-2 and TRBJ2-2, with D uncertain. V was pared by 3 bases and J by 5 bases, with 4 bases between. The germline gives CDR1 SGHTA, CDR2 FQGNSA. This CDR3 comprises 12 residues. Here the CDR3 DNA reads TGTGCCAGCAGCTTTAATACCGGGGAGCTGTTTTTT. It encodes CASSFNTGELFF.

The sample holds many counts of this clonotype. The chain links TRBV2 to TRBJ1-6, with 9 nucleotides matching TRBD1. The V and J ends lost 2 bases and 10 bases, in that order; junction bases with no gene match: 0. CDR1 SNHLY and CDR2 FYNNEI come from the germline V gene. The length of the CDR3 is 13 residues. CDR3 sequence (DNA): TGTGCCAGCAGTGAAACAGGGGGCTCACCCCTCCACTTT. Translating it yields CASSETGGSPLHF.

To note about this clonotype: A read error is possible here, since a much larger clone lies one base away. The rearrangement uses TRBV19 and TRBJ2-1; D ambiguous. The CDR3 totals 14 residues. CDR1 is LNHDA, CDR2 SQIVND, per germline (reference sequence). The CDR3 loop reads CASSVPGPYKEQFF. CDR3 nucleotide sequence: TGTGCCAGTAGTGTTCCGGGCCCCTACAAGGAGCAGTTCTTC.

As to this clonotype: A single base is all that separates this from a far larger clone, so a read error is likely. The CDR3 here is CASSFGFDTKQYF. CDR3 in DNA: TGTGCCAGCAGCTTCGGATTCGACACCAAGCAGTACTTC. The chain recombines TRBV11-3 with TRBJ2-7; D remains unclear. This CDR3 is 13 amino acids long. The ends were cut back, 3 bases at V and 8 bases at J, with 14 bases in the middle. Germline V CDR1 and CDR2: SGHNT, YENEEA.

This clonotype was recorded many times. The V and J genes are TRBV2 and TRBJ2-1; TRBD2 matches 13 bases. CDR3 length: 15 amino acids. V lost 8 bases, J lost 8 bases, and 9 bases stayed unmatched. Germline-derived CDR1 and CDR2 are SNHLY and FYNNEI. The CDR3 DNA sequence: TGTGCCAGCGGACAACTAGCGGGGGGGCGTGATGAGCAGTTCTTC. Its protein product is CASGQLAGGRDEQFF.

This chain connects TRBV19 to TRBJ1-2; D is undetermined. CDR3 length: 15 amino acids. Per the germline V gene, CDR1 is LNHDA and CDR2 is SQIVND (reference sequence). V was clipped by 7 bases and J by 6 bases, with 21 bases between them. CDR3 amino acids: CASTRKRGREDGYTF. The CDR3 DNA reads TGTGCCAGTACCCGAAAGAGAGGGAGGGAAGATGGCTACACCTTC.

This clonotype was found many times. The chain recombines TRBV7-3 with TRBJ2-1, with D possibly being TRBD2 (6 bases). From germline, CDR1 is SGHTA and CDR2 FQGTGA. The CDR3 loop spans 15 amino acids. Deletions cut 2 bases from V and 8 bases from J, with 16 bases between. The CDR3 protein is CASSLVSVGGDEQFF. The CDR3, as DNA: TGTGCCAGCAGCTTAGTGAGTGTAGGAGGGGATGAGCAGTTCTTC.

This clonotype has just a few counts. One end of the junction is discordant with germline, which a read error may explain. The chain carries TRBV6-5 and TRBJ2-7, with a tentative D call TRBD1 (6 bases). Germline CDR1 reads MNHEY; CDR2 reads SVGAGI. The CDR3 runs to 12 residues. The CDR3 reads CASSYPEGEQCF. The DNA of the CDR3 is TGTGCCAGCAGTTACCCCGAGGGGGAGCAGTGCTTC.

This clonotype was counted at least ten times. V is TRBV2 and J is TRBJ2-2; D unresolved. V was cut by 1 base and J by 7 bases, with 13 bases left in between. The CDR3 is 15 amino acids. CDR1 and CDR2 (germline): SNHLY, FYNNEI. The CDR3 loop reads CASSEVAPKVGELFF. The CDR3 nucleotides read TGTGCCAGCAGTGAAGTCGCACCTAAGGTCGGGGAGCTGTTTTTT.

This clonotype was seen repeatedly, ten times or more. V and J are TRBV20-1 and TRBJ1-1; unclear D gene. V was pared by 0 bases and J by 3 bases, with 11 bases between. Germline V CDR1 and CDR2: DFQATT, SNEGSKA (reference sequence). The CDR3 is 14 amino acids. The CDR3 DNA reads TGCAGTGCTAGAGATCTCGAGGGCCACACTGAAGCTTTCTTT. Protein: CSARDLEGHTEAFF.

This clonotype appeared many times. This rearrangement joins TRBV9 to TRBJ2-2, with a tentative D call TRBD2 (5 bases). This CDR3 contains 15 residues. Per germline, CDR1 SGDLS and CDR2 YYNGEE. V was trimmed by 3 bases and J by 2 bases, leaving 11 bases between them. CDR3 nucleotide sequence: TGTGCCAGCAGCGGAGCCGGGGTTAACACCGGGGAGCTGTTTTTT. It encodes CASSGAGVNTGELFF. The whole variable domain, remainder taken from reference TRBV9 and TRBJ2-2, is DSGVTQTPKHLITATGQRVTLRCSPRSGDLSVYWYQQSLDQGLQFLIQYYNGEERAKGNILERFSAQQFPDLHSELNLSSLELGDSALYFCASSGAGVNTGELFFGEGSRLTVL.

This clonotype was seen ten or more times. The rearrangement uses TRBV20-1 and TRBJ2-1; 7 bases fit TRBD1. The V gene end was trimmed by 2 bases and the J gene end by 7 bases; junction bases not matched to a gene: 5. The CDR3 is 13 amino acids. CDR1 is DFQATT and CDR2 is SNEGSKA in the germline V gene (reference sequence). CDR3 in amino acids: CSARQTGFNEQFF. The CDR3 bases are TGCAGTGCTAGACAGACAGGGTTTAATGAGCAGTTCTTC.

Ten or more counts support this clonotype. The genes are TRBV28 and TRBJ1-5; no clear D. Germline V gives CDR1 MDHEN, CDR2 SYDVKM. This CDR3 region has 14 residues. V lost 6 bases to trimming and J lost 0 bases, with 9 bases between them. DNA of the CDR3: TGTGCCAGCAGCCATACTCGTAGCAATCAGCCCCAGCATTTT. Encoded protein: CASSHTRSNQPQHF.

This clonotype came up many times. The V gene is TRBV12-3 or TRBV12-4, the J gene TRBJ2-6, with D possibly TRBD1 on 6 matching bases. V was shortened by 1 base and J by 0 bases, with 19 bases between the two germline ends. The CDR3 has 20 residues. The DNA of the CDR3 is TGTGCCAGCAGTTTAGGACGGGACACCAGCTTTTACTCTGGGGCCAACGTCCTGACTTTC. It encodes CASSLGRDTSFYSGANVLTF.

This clonotype has a count of ten or more. This sequence joins TRBV12-3 or TRBV12-4 and TRBJ1-5, with D perhaps matching TRBD1 (6 bases). CDR3 size: 13 residues. Trimming cost V 5 bases and J 1 base, with 6 bases left between them. In DNA, the CDR3 is TGTGCCAGCAGTGGACAGAGCAATCAGCCCCAGCATTTT. Translated, it gives CASSGQSNQPQHF.

This clonotype has ten or more counts. J is TRBJ1-6 and V is TRBV12-3 or TRBV12-4; TRBD1 is a possible D gene (6 bases). V lost 2 bases, J lost 7 bases, and 12 bases lay in between. The CDR3 length is 15 residues. CDR3 residues: CASSLTTGYNSPLHF. The CDR3 DNA sequence: TGTGCCAGCAGTTTAACCACAGGGTACAATTCACCCCTCCACTTT.

On this clonotype itself: A far larger clone is one nucleotide away, so this likely arose from a read error. This chain connects TRBV9 to TRBJ1-6; D may be TRBD1 (5 bases). The last part of the DNA fits TRBJ1-1 better; the J call may be wrong. The CDR3 is made up of 13 amino acids. Looked up from germline, CDR1 is SGDLS and CDR2 is YYNGEE. The CDR3 DNA is TGTGCCAGCGCACGAGCTGGGACCTCTGAAGCTTTCTTT. Protein product: CASARAGTSEAFF.